This T cell receptor beta chain was profiled in a study of blood T cell repertoires in COVID-19. At the level of the study: Samples of COVID-19 (acute and convalescent) were obtained from the United States, Italy and Spain. PBMCs, B-cell-depleted T cells, or T cells were the source of the cDNA or gDNA that made up the material.

Authors' processing steps: Estimation of nucleated cell counts relied on the amplification of reference gene primers. Sequenced by immunoSEQ multiplex PCR; TCRdb stores in-frame clones only, minus some. V, J and clone size reflect that table, while D and trimming were determined from the DNA. The sample contains about 190,000 clones, around nine tenths of which appear only once. This clonotype originated in a man in his forties or fifties with acute or convalescent COVID-19. The sequencing input was peripheral blood.

Here the CDR3 DNA reads TGTGCCAGCAGTCCCCCGATAGCCGGGGAGCTGTTTTTT. Translating gives CASSPPIAGELFF. The rearrangement links TRBV7-9 to TRBJ2-2; D is unresolved. CDR1 and CDR2 (germline): SEHNR, FQNEAQ (reference sequence). The CDR3 sequence is 13 residues long. The germline V and J ends were trimmed by 6 bases and 6 bases, with 11 bases remaining between them.